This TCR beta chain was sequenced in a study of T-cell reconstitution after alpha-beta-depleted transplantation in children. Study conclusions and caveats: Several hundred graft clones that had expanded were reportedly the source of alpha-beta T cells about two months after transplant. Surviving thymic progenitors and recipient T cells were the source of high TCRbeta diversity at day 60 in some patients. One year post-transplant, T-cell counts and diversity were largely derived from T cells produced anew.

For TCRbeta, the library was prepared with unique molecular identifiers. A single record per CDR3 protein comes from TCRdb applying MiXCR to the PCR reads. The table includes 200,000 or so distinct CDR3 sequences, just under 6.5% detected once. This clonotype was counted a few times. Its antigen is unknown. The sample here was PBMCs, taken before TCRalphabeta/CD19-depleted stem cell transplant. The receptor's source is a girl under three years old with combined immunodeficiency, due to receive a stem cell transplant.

CDR3: CASSYGLPKYEQYF. Written as DNA, the CDR3 is TGTGCCAGCAGCTATGGGTTGCCCAAATACGAGCAGTACTTC. The V and J genes are TRBV7-2 and TRBJ2-7; D remains unclear. The length of the CDR3 is 14 residues. V was pared by 4 bases and J by 4 bases, with 14 bases between. The germline V gene has CDR1 SGHTA and CDR2 FQGNSA.